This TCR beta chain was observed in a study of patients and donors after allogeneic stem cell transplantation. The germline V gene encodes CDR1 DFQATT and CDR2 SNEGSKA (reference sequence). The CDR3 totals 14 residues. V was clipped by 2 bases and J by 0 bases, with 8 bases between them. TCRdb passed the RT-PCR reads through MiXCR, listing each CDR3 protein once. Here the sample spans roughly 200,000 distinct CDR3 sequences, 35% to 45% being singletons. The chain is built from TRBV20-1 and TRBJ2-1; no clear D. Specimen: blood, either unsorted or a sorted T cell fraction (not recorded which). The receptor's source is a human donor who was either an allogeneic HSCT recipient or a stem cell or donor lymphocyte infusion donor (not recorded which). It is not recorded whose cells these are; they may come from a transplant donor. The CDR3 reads CSARMESSYNEQFF. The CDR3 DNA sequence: TGCAGTGCTAGAATGGAGAGCTCCTACAATGAGCAGTTCTTC.